These T cell receptor beta chains were read from a single sample in a study of regulatory T cells in long-lasting Graves disease. TCRdb reprocessed the multiplex PCR reads with MiXCR, giving one entry per CDR3 protein. The repertoire holds some 250,000 distinct CDR3 sequences, with 20% to 25% as singletons. This specimen consisted of peripheral blood mononuclear cells (PBMCs), obtained at new diagnosis, from a patient treated with antithyroid drugs. The receptors here all came from a female donor with Graves disease. Both conserved end residues are part of each CDR3. A D gene is named only where the DNA matches it firmly. A row's size may be missing; if present it is once, few, many or a size class.

j_gene: TRBJ1-3; d_gene: NA; abundance: NA; v_gene: TRBV7-8; CDR3nt: TGTGCCAGCAGACGGGGGGCCGACTCTGGAAACACCATATACTTT; CDR3aa: CASRRGADSGNTIYF
j_gene: TRBJ2-3; d_gene: TRBD2; abundance: few; v_gene: TRBV14; CDR3nt: TGTGCCAGCAGCCAAGATCGCGATAGCGGGAGTCGGAGCACGCAGTATTTT; CDR3aa: CASSQDRDSGSRSTQYF
j_gene: TRBJ1-5; d_gene: NA; abundance: few; v_gene: TRBV9; CDR3nt: TGTGCCAGCAGCTCCCGGGGTTATAGCAATCAGCCCCAGCATTTT; CDR3aa: CASSSRGYSNQPQHF
j_gene: TRBJ1-6; d_gene: NA; abundance: NA; v_gene: TRBV28; CDR3nt: TGTGCCAGCAGTTTACCTTTATCGCCCCTCCACTTT; CDR3aa: CASSLPLSPLHF
j_gene: TRBJ2-3; d_gene: TRBD2; abundance: many; v_gene: TRBV20-1; CDR3nt: TGCAGTGCCGGCCGGACTAGCGGGCCAGATACGCAGTATTTT; CDR3aa: CSAGRTSGPDTQYF
j_gene: TRBJ2-7; d_gene: TRBD1; abundance: few; v_gene: TRBV28; CDR3nt: TGTGCCAGCGGGGAGACAGGGGGCTTTTTCGAGCAGTACTTC; CDR3aa: CASGETGGFFEQYF
j_gene: TRBJ2-3; d_gene: NA; abundance: NA; v_gene: TRBV27; CDR3nt: TGTGCCAGCAGTTTATTTCGCCCAGGGCCATCCACAGATACGCAGTATTTT; CDR3aa: CASSLFRPGPSTDTQYF
j_gene: TRBJ1-5; d_gene: NA; abundance: many; v_gene: TRBV7-8; CDR3nt: TGTGCCAGCAGCTTAGACAGGGTTTATCAGCCCCAGCATTTT; CDR3aa: CASSLDRVYQPQHF
j_gene: TRBJ1-5; d_gene: NA; abundance: NA; v_gene: TRBV15; CDR3nt: TGTGCCACCGGCCGTCAGACAGGCAATCAGCCCCAGCATTTT; CDR3aa: CATGRQTGNQPQHF
j_gene: TRBJ2-7; d_gene: NA; abundance: many; v_gene: TRBV27; CDR3nt: TGTGCCAGCAGTCGCACCGGGGCAGAACCTAACGAGCAGTACTTC; CDR3aa: CASSRTGAEPNEQYF
j_gene: TRBJ1-1; d_gene: TRBD1; abundance: many; v_gene: TRBV5-1; CDR3nt: TGCGCCAGCAGCTTTAGGACAGGTAGGAACACTGAAGCTTTCTTT; CDR3aa: CASSFRTGRNTEAFF
j_gene: TRBJ1-6; d_gene: NA; abundance: few; v_gene: TRBV5-6; CDR3nt: TGTGCCAGCAGCTTGACGAGAACACCCCTCCACTTT; CDR3aa: CASSLTRTPLHF
j_gene: TRBJ2-6; d_gene: NA; abundance: many; v_gene: TRBV28; CDR3nt: TGTGCCAGCAGCCCCATCTTCTCTGGGGCCAACGTCCTGACTTTC; CDR3aa: CASSPIFSGANVLTF
j_gene: TRBJ2-1; d_gene: NA; abundance: many; v_gene: TRBV7-9; CDR3nt: TGTGCCAGCAGCTCGTCCTTGGACAATGAGCAGTTCTTC; CDR3aa: CASSSSLDNEQFF
j_gene: TRBJ1-6; d_gene: NA; abundance: NA; v_gene: TRBV2; CDR3nt: TGTGCCAGCAGCTTACAGTCAGGGTGTAATTCACCCCTCCACTTT; CDR3aa: CASSLQSGCNSPLHF
j_gene: TRBJ1-1; d_gene: TRBD1; abundance: many; v_gene: TRBV11-2; CDR3nt: TGTGCCAGCAGCGCCCGGGACAGCCACACTGAAGCTTTCTTT; CDR3aa: CASSARDSHTEAFF
j_gene: TRBJ1-2; d_gene: TRBD1; abundance: NA; v_gene: TRBV7-2; CDR3nt: TGTGCCAGCAGCACAAGTTCCCTCGGGACAGGGAAAGGCTACACCTTC; CDR3aa: CASSTSSLGTGKGYTF
j_gene: TRBJ1-2; d_gene: TRBD1; abundance: many; v_gene: TRBV6-1; CDR3nt: TGTGCCAGCAGTGAAGCCTTCCAGGGACAGCGGAACTATGGCTACACCTTC; CDR3aa: CASSEAFQGQRNYGYTF
j_gene: TRBJ2-1; d_gene: NA; abundance: many; v_gene: TRBV7-9; CDR3nt: TGTGCCAGCACCGCTCGGGAGCCTTCCTACAATGAGCAGTTCTTC; CDR3aa: CASTAREPSYNEQFF
j_gene: TRBJ1-6; d_gene: NA; abundance: many; v_gene: TRBV3-1; CDR3nt: TGTGCCAGCAGACGGAGAGGGGCGGGTGACCCCCTCCACTTT; CDR3aa: CASRRRGAGDPLHF
j_gene: TRBJ2-7; d_gene: NA; abundance: many; v_gene: TRBV3-1; CDR3nt: TGTGCCAGCAGCAATTCACAGGGCTCCTACGAGCAGTACTTC; CDR3aa: CASSNSQGSYEQYF
j_gene: TRBJ2-7; d_gene: TRBD2; abundance: NA; v_gene: TRBV7-2; CDR3nt: TGTGCCAGCAGCTTAGTGCGGGAGGGCCGCTACGAGCAGTACTTC; CDR3aa: CASSLVREGRYEQYF
j_gene: TRBJ2-6; d_gene: NA; abundance: NA; v_gene: TRBV3-1; CDR3nt: TGTGCCAGCAGCCCGACCACAGGGTATTCCGGGGCCAACATCCTGACTTTC; CDR3aa: CASSPTTGYSGANILTF
j_gene: TRBJ1-1; d_gene: NA; abundance: many; v_gene: TRBV6-1; CDR3nt: TGTGCCAGCAGTCCGTCGGGGCAGGGAAGTATCTGGGGCACTGAAGCTTTCTTT; CDR3aa: CASSPSGQGSIWGTEAFF
j_gene: TRBJ1-5; d_gene: TRBD1; abundance: few; v_gene: TRBV7-9; CDR3nt: TGTGCCAGCAGCTCCTATTCCGGGACAGGGGTGGATCAGCCCCAGCATTTT; CDR3aa: CASSSYSGTGVDQPQHF
j_gene: TRBJ2-1; d_gene: TRBD2; abundance: NA; v_gene: TRBV11-3; CDR3nt: TGTGCCAGCAGCTTAGATCTTTGGACTAGCGGGAGGGACAATGAGCAGTTCTTC; CDR3aa: CASSLDLWTSGRDNEQFF
j_gene: TRBJ2-1; d_gene: NA; abundance: many; v_gene: TRBV28; CDR3nt: TGTGCCAGCAAAAAGGGGGGCTCCTCTAATGAGCAGTTCTTC; CDR3aa: CASKKGGSSNEQFF
j_gene: TRBJ1-1; d_gene: NA; abundance: many; v_gene: TRBV9; CDR3nt: TGTGCCAGCAGCCCGGGGTGGAGGACTGAAGCTTTCTTT; CDR3aa: CASSPGWRTEAFF
j_gene: TRBJ1-1; d_gene: NA; abundance: few; v_gene: TRBV19; CDR3nt: TGTGCCAGTAGTATCGGGGAGAACAGGAACACTGAAGCTTTCTTT; CDR3aa: CASSIGENRNTEAFF